The next 30 T cell receptor beta chains were all read from a single sample in a study of T cells after yellow fever vaccination. TCRdb used MiXCR to reprocess the 5' RACE reads, holding one entry per CDR3 protein. The profile covers approximately 550,000 distinct CDR3 sequences, with around an eighth appearing a single time and roughly an eighth taken by the ten largest. The sample here was PBMCs, taken on the day of the yellow fever booster vaccination. These receptors originate from a man between 25 and 39 years old who received the YFV17D yellow fever vaccine.

V is TRBV18 and J is TRBJ2-1; 7 positions agree with TRBD2. The V and J ends lost 8 bases and 4 bases, in that order; junction bases with no gene match: 32. The CDR3 runs 22 residues. CDR1 is KGHSH and CDR2 is LQKENI in the germline V gene. In nucleotides, the CDR3 is TGTGCCAGCCATCCCACCCTCCGCGGGGTAAGGGGCGGGAGCAGCCCTTACAATGAGCAGTTCTTC. This codes for CASHPTLRGVRGGSSPYNEQFF.

This chain joins TRBV6-5 and TRBJ2-2; no clear D gene. Germline V lookup: CDR1 MNHEY, CDR2 SVGAGI. This CDR3 contains 13 residues. Trimming took 0 bases from V and 8 from J, leaving 7 bases between them. The CDR3 is CASSYSIPGELFF. The CDR3 DNA reads TGTGCCAGCAGTTACTCTATACCGGGGGAGCTGTTTTTT.

The chain recombines TRBV29-1 with TRBJ2-4; the D is unclear. This CDR3 contains 14 residues. V lost 5 bases, J lost 6 bases, and 17 bases lay in between. Germline CDR1 SQVTM, CDR2 ANQGSEA. The CDR3 spells CSVMDSLTGNIQYF. CDR3 sequence (DNA): TGCAGCGTTATGGATTCCCTGACCGGAAACATTCAGTACTTC.

J is TRBJ2-1 and V is TRBV9; D gene unclear. Trimming removed 0 bases at V and 8 bases at J, with 12 bases between. Germline CDR1 is SGDLS and CDR2 is YYNGEE. CDR3 length equals 14 residues. CDR3 in amino acids: CASSVEVPGDEQFF. In nucleotides, the CDR3 is TGTGCCAGCAGCGTAGAGGTCCCCGGCGATGAGCAGTTCTTC.

This clonotype was detected only a few times. CDR3 in amino acids: CAISDRNQPQHF. The CDR3 region has the DNA TGTGCCATCAGTGACAGAAATCAGCCCCAGCATTTT. V gene TRBV10-3 combines with J gene TRBJ1-5; D remains unclear. V was cut by 3 bases and J by 4 bases, with 4 bases left in between. This CDR3 region has 12 residues. Germline loops: CDR1 ENHRY, CDR2 SYGVKD.

This clonotype was detected only a few times. The V gene is TRBV25-1, the J gene TRBJ1-2; no clear D gene. Germline V gene sequence: CDR1 MGHDK, CDR2 SYGVNS. The CDR3 contains 12 residues. Trimming stripped 2 bases from V and 7 bases from J, with 8 bases between. Here the CDR3 DNA reads TGTGCCAGCAGTGAAGACTTGGGTGGCTACACCTTC. Translated: CASSEDLGGYTF.

The chain has TRBV6-2 or TRBV6-3 and TRBJ2-1, with 8 positions matching TRBD2. Trimming removed 6 bases from V and 4 bases from J; junction bases left unmatched: 8. This CDR3 region has 15 residues. The V gene's germline CDR1 is MNHEY and CDR2 SVGEGT. CDR3 nucleotide sequence: TGTGCCAGCAGCATCTTAGCGGGGCCTTACAATGAGCAGTTCTTC. Translating it yields CASSILAGPYNEQFF.

V is TRBV7-8 and J is TRBJ2-7; unclear D gene. V lost 5 bases, J lost 2 bases, and 13 bases lay in between. The CDR3 extends over 14 amino acids. Germline V gene data show CDR1 as SGHVS and CDR2 as FQNEAQ. The CDR3 DNA reads as TGTGCCAGCAGCCAGTGGCCTAGGACCTACGAGCAGTACTTC. It yields the protein CASSQWPRTYEQYF.

In this sample, this clonotype turned up a few times. The chain uses TRBV3-1 and TRBJ2-5, with 13 positions matching TRBD2. Germline V gives CDR1 LGHDT, CDR2 YNNKEL (reference sequence). After removal of 6 bases from V and 5 bases from J, the junction contained 9 bases not matched to a gene. The CDR3 sequence is 16 residues long. Written as DNA, the CDR3 is TGTGCCAGCAGGCCCACTAGCGGGAGGGCCCGTGAGACCCAGTACTTC. Translating gives CASRPTSGRARETQYF.

This clonotype was recorded a few times. V usage is TRBV6-1 and J usage is TRBJ2-7, with 8 positions matching TRBD1. This CDR3 has 14 residues. CDR1 is MNHNS and CDR2 is SASEGT in the germline V gene. Trimming cost V 5 bases and J 1 base; bases outside gene matches: 4. The CDR3 nucleotides are TGTGCCAGCAGTCGGACAGGGCAGTCCTACGAGCAGTACTTC. Its translation: CASSRTGQSYEQYF.

This clonotype was found a few times. The chain combines TRBV12-5 with TRBJ2-2, with 13 bases matching TRBD2. The germline V gene has CDR1 LGHNT and CDR2 FRNRAP. The CDR3 has 14 residues. Unmatched junction bases numbered 4, after V lost 11 bases and J lost 4 bases. CDR3 in DNA: TGTGCTGGGACTAGCGGGACGTCCACCGGGGAGCTGTTTTTT. Translation: CAGTSGTSTGELFF.

The gene calls are TRBV4-3 and TRBJ2-1, with 10 nucleotides matching TRBD2. The CDR3 consists of 16 residues. Germline assignment: CDR1 LGHNA and CDR2 YSLEER. V trimming: 2 bases; J trimming: 1 base; junction bases outside the gene matches: 2. The CDR3 sequence is CASSQMTSGSYNEQFF. The CDR3 DNA is TGCGCCAGCAGCCAAATGACTAGCGGGTCCTACAATGAGCAGTTCTTC.

The table lists this clonotype with a few counts. The chain has TRBV7-2 and TRBJ2-7, with TRBD2 as a possible D gene (6 bases). The germline gives CDR1 SGHTA, CDR2 FQGNSA. The CDR3 is made up of 13 amino acids. V was trimmed by 5 bases and J by 8 bases, leaving 16 bases between them. The CDR3 nucleotides read TGTGCCAGCAGCGCCGGTAGTAGCGGAAAGCAGTACTTC. Translation gives CASSAGSSGKQYF. The variable domain in full, with the rest retrieved from reference TRBV7-2 and TRBJ2-7, is GAGVSQSPSNKVTEKGKDVELRCDPISGHTALYWYRQSLGQGLEFLIYFQGNSAPDKSGLPSDRFSAERTGGSVSTLTIQRTQQEDSAVYLCASSAGSSGKQYFGPGTRLTVT.

The V and J genes are TRBV12-3 or TRBV12-4 and TRBJ2-1; 7 bases are shared with TRBD2. The CDR3 spans 13 residues. Trimming at V came to 8 bases and at J to 9 bases, leaving 10 bases not matched to a gene. CDR3 sequence: CASLAGGSPEQFF. CDR3 DNA sequence: TGTGCCAGCCTGGCAGGCGGGAGTCCTGAGCAGTTCTTC.

The chain links TRBV5-1 to TRBJ2-2; D call uncertain. Trimming left V 5 bases short and J 1 base short, with 9 bases between. This CDR3 comprises 14 residues. Germline assignment: CDR1 SGHRS and CDR2 YFSETQ. The CDR3 here is CASRSQENTGELFF. Written as DNA, the CDR3 is TGCGCCAGCAGGTCGCAGGAGAACACCGGGGAGCTGTTTTTT.

The V and J genes are TRBV7-2 and TRBJ1-6; TRBD1 aligns across 7 bases. This CDR3 region has 12 residues. Germline assignment: CDR1 SGHTA and CDR2 FQGNSA. The V and J ends lost 1 base and 13 bases, in that order; junction bases with no gene match: 1. CDR3 amino acids: CASSLVGGPLHF. The CDR3, as DNA: TGTGCCAGCAGCTTAGTAGGGGGCCCCCTCCACTTT.

The chain employs TRBV5-6 and TRBJ1-1; unclear D gene. The CDR3 has 12 amino acids. Looked up from germline, CDR1 is SGHDT and CDR2 is YYEEEE. Trimming pared 9 bases from V and 4 bases from J, leaving 13 bases between. CDR3 protein: CAMSPGVTEAFF. The CDR3, as DNA: TGTGCCATGAGCCCCGGGGTCACTGAAGCTTTCTTT.

This chain links TRBV4-3 with TRBJ2-5; D is undetermined. The CDR3 totals 14 residues. The V and J ends lost 0 bases and 2 bases respectively, with 7 bases between them. Germline values: CDR1 LGHNA, CDR2 YSLEER. CDR3 region: CASSQDPQQETQYF. In DNA form, the CDR3 reads TGCGCCAGCAGCCAAGATCCACAGCAAGAGACCCAGTACTTC.

This chain connects TRBV27 to TRBJ2-7; 7 bases agree with TRBD2. Trimming cost V 10 bases and J 2 bases; bases outside gene matches: 8. CDR1 MNHEY and CDR2 SMNVEV come from the germline V gene (reference sequence). This CDR3 contains 13 residues. The CDR3 DNA sequence: TGTGCCACGCAGGGACTACGGCCCTACGAGCAGTACTTC. Its translation: CATQGLRPYEQYF.

The genes are TRBV10-3 and TRBJ2-1, with no clear D. Germline CDR1 reads ENHRY; CDR2 reads SYGVKD. Trimming pared 8 bases from V and 5 bases from J, leaving 7 bases between. The CDR3 length is 11 residues. CDR3 residues: CAIDANNEQFF. CDR3 bases: TGTGCCATCGATGCAAACAATGAGCAGTTCTTC.

This clonotype was counted between two and nine times. The rearrangement uses TRBV19 and TRBJ2-7; D gene uncertain. The V and J ends lost 3 bases and 3 bases respectively, with 6 bases between them. This CDR3 is built from 12 residues. Germline CDR1 LNHDA, CDR2 SQIVND (reference sequence). The CDR3 DNA reads TGTGCCAGTAGTATCGGCAGCTACGAGCAGTACTTC. Protein: CASSIGSYEQYF.

Only a few counts were recorded for this clonotype. The V gene is TRBV12-3 or TRBV12-4, the J gene TRBJ1-1; D may be TRBD1 (6 bases). This CDR3 comprises 12 residues. V lost 8 bases to trimming and J lost 10 bases, with 17 bases between them. CDR3 region: CASVGTGRGAFF. CDR3 nucleotides: TGTGCCAGCGTTGGGACCGGCAGGGGAGCTTTCTTT.

The sample holds a few counts of this clonotype. The genes are TRBV20-1 and TRBJ2-2; no definite D call. V lost 0 bases and J lost 0, with 14 bases in between. The CDR3 sequence is 17 residues long. Germline V gene data show CDR1 as DFQATT and CDR2 as SNEGSKA (reference sequence). CDR3: CSARESTVRANTGELFF. The DNA for the CDR3 is TGCAGTGCTAGAGAGAGTACAGTGCGCGCGAACACCGGGGAGCTGTTTTTT.

This clonotype has a handful of counts. The chain is built from TRBV20-1 and TRBJ2-1, with D maybe TRBD2 (6 bases). CDR3 length: 14 amino acids. Trimming took 5 bases from V and 3 from J, leaving 14 bases between them. The germline CDR1 and CDR2 sequences are DFQATT and SNEGSKA (reference sequence). CDR3 amino acids: CSALTGSGYNEQFF. The CDR3 DNA follows: TGCAGTGCTTTAACCGGGAGCGGCTACAATGAGCAGTTCTTC.

The CDR3, as DNA: TGTGCCAGCAGCTTAGATGAGTTGAAGACCCAGTACTTC. The encoded protein is CASSLDELKTQYF. The genes are TRBV7-7 and TRBJ2-5; D is ambiguous. The CDR3 extends over 13 amino acids. Germline CDR1 reads SSHAT; CDR2 reads FNYEAQ (reference sequence). V was pared by 1 base and J by 6 bases, with 9 bases between.

This clonotype was seen a handful of times. The chain has TRBV7-2 and TRBJ1-6; unclear D gene. The CDR3 runs to 15 residues. Germline-derived CDR1 and CDR2 are SGHTA and FQGNSA. Deletions cut 1 base from V and 5 bases from J, with 9 bases between. CDR3 amino acids: CASSLGSRDNSPLHF. CDR3 nucleotides: TGTGCCAGCAGCTTAGGGTCGCGGGATAATTCACCCCTCCACTTT.

V is TRBV5-1 and J is TRBJ1-1; D is perhaps TRBD1 (5 bases). CDR1 SGHRS and CDR2 YFSETQ come from the germline V gene. V lost 3 bases, J lost 5 bases, and 14 bases lay in between. The CDR3 is 14 residues long. CDR3 nucleotide sequence: TGCGCCAGCAGCTCTGGGACGGAGGGGACTGAAGCTTTCTTT. It yields the protein CASSSGTEGTEAFF.

This CDR3 reads CASSANPVGTQYF. The CDR3, as DNA: TGTGCCAGCAGCGCTAACCCGGTCGGGACCCAGTACTTC. The chain carries TRBV9 and TRBJ2-5, with D hard to call. The CDR3 consists of 13 residues. The V gene's germline CDR1 is SGDLS and CDR2 YYNGEE. V was pared by 3 bases and J by 7 bases, with 13 bases between.

This clonotype was recorded a few times. The genes are TRBV12-3 or TRBV12-4 and TRBJ2-5; the match to TRBD2 covers 11 bases. The length of the CDR3 is 18 residues. The ends lost 11 bases at V and 5 bases at J; junction bases unmatched: 22. CDR3 coding DNA: TGTGCCTTCAGTTTCCAGGCTGATCTAGCGGGAGGTTGGGAGACCCAGTACTTC. Translation: CAFSFQADLAGGWETQYF.

This rearrangement joins TRBV5-5 to TRBJ1-6; D is uncertain. V was cut by 0 bases and J by 1 base, with 5 bases left in between. The CDR3 has 15 residues. Germline V CDR1 and CDR2: SGHKS, YYEKEE (reference sequence). CDR3 coding DNA: TGTGCCAGCAGCTTGGAGACATCCTATAATTCACCCCTCCACTTT. It specifies CASSLETSYNSPLHF.